This passage covers 17 T cell receptor beta chains from one sample sequenced in a study of graft-versus-host responses after intestinal transplantation. TCRdb's table, derived via immunoSEQ multiplex PCR, lists solely in-frame clones and lacks some. The repertoire has some 22,000 clones, 85% to 95% of them found once; the top ten carry roughly 1.9%. The source material was PBMCs, sampled roughly 38 days after intestinal transplant. The source of these receptors is a human patient who received an intestinal transplant, so some T cells may come from the graft donor.

CDR3 nucleotide sequence: TGTGCCAGCAGTTACGGGGGAGCGGGCACAGATACGCAGTATTTT. Protein: CASSYGGAGTDTQYF. V usage is TRBV6-5 and J usage is TRBJ2-3; D is possibly TRBD1 or TRBD2 (5 bases each). Trimming shortened V by 2 bases and J by 1 base, and 10 bases separated the two germline ends. The germline gives CDR1 MNHEY, CDR2 SVGAGI. The CDR3 extends over 15 amino acids.

The chain couples TRBV29-1 to TRBJ1-2; D ambiguous. V was shortened by 2 bases and J by 8 bases, with 9 bases between the two germline ends. Germline lookup yields CDR1 SQVTM and CDR2 ANQGSEA. CDR3 length: 11 amino acids. CDR3 amino acids: CSVERAGGYTF. The CDR3 region has the DNA TGCAGCGTTGAAAGGGCAGGAGGCTACACCTTC.

On this clone: In the same sample, other DNA sequences code for this CDR3. The chain carries TRBV7-2 and TRBJ2-5; TRBD2 matches at 11 bases. The CDR3 runs 17 residues. CDR1 and CDR2 from the germline V gene are SGHTA and FQGNSA. After removal of 2 bases from V and 1 base from J, the junction contained 6 bases not matched to a gene. Here the CDR3 reads CASSLRLLAGGQETQYF. CDR3 nucleotide sequence: TGTGCCAGCAGCTTACGGCTTCTAGCGGGAGGCCAAGAGACCCAGTACTTC.

The chain joins TRBV19 to TRBJ1-5; TRBD1 matches at 7 bases. Germline trimming cut 5 bases from V and 5 bases from J; bases unmatched to any gene: 6. Germline assignment: CDR1 LNHDA and CDR2 SQIVND (reference sequence). CDR3 length: 14 amino acids. DNA of the CDR3: TGTGCCAGTAGTCAACGGACAGGTCATCAGCCCCAGCATTTT. As protein: CASSQRTGHQPQHF.

V and J are TRBV13 and TRBJ2-7; no firm D call. Germline V CDR1 and CDR2: PRHDT, FYEKMQ (reference sequence). The germline V and J ends were trimmed by 10 bases and 2 bases, with 15 bases remaining between them. This CDR3 comprises 13 residues. CDR3 nucleotide sequence: TGTGCCATCAATCGAGTAAACGCCTACGAGCAGTACTTC. Amino acid sequence: CAINRVNAYEQYF.

V usage is TRBV1 and J usage is TRBJ2-6. TRBV1 is a documented pseudogene. CDR3 size: 18 residues. DNA of the CDR3: TGCACCAGCAGAAGCTATTGTTTTGCACAAAGTCGGGCCAACGTCCTGACTTTC. Amino acids: CTSRSYCFAQSRANVLTF.

This clone appeared a few times. The genes are TRBV14 and TRBJ2-3; unclear D gene. CDR1 is SGHDN, CDR2 FVKESK, per germline. CDR3 length: 15 residues. V was shortened by 4 bases and J by 4 bases, with 15 bases between the two germline ends. The CDR3 DNA is TGTGCCAGCAGCCGGGCTAGGTGGAGCTCAGATACGCAGTATTTT. It codes for CASSRARWSSDTQYF.

The chain combines TRBV7-3 with TRBJ2-3; D gene unclear. The CDR3 extends over 12 amino acids. Germline CDR1 SGHTA, CDR2 FQGTGA. V shed 2 bases and J shed 3 bases, with 3 bases lying between them. The CDR3 is CASSLGTDTQYF. The CDR3 DNA is TGTGCCAGCAGCTTAGGTACAGATACGCAGTATTTT.

The chain has TRBV27 and TRBJ2-1; no clear D gene. V lost 5 bases, J lost 0 bases, and 26 bases lay in between. The CDR3 is 20 residues long. Germline V CDR1 and CDR2: MNHEY, SMNVEV (reference sequence). The CDR3 coding sequence is TGTGCCAGCAGTCCACCGACTGTCCGCCGGCCCCCGAACTCCTACAATGAGCAGTTCTTC. This codes for CASSPPTVRRPPNSYNEQFF.

V is TRBV27 and J is TRBJ1-2; 7 bases are a match to TRBD1. Germline V gene sequence: CDR1 MNHEY, CDR2 SMNVEV (reference sequence). The CDR3 spans 13 residues. V was pared by 6 bases and J by 8 bases, with 9 bases of the junction left unmatched. Here the CDR3 reads CASRSDRDGGYTF. The CDR3 DNA reads TGTGCCAGCAGATCAGACAGGGACGGAGGCTACACCTTC.

CDR3: CASSSTLRDTYEQYF. The CDR3, as DNA: TGCGCCAGCAGCTCCACCCTCAGGGACACCTACGAGCAGTACTTC. The J gene is TRBJ2-7, the V gene TRBV4-1; D might be TRBD1 (6 bases). Germline V gene data show CDR1 as MGHRA and CDR2 as YSYEKL. The CDR3 is 15 residues long. The V and J ends lost 5 bases and 2 bases respectively, with 16 bases between them.

CDR3 nucleotide sequence: TGTGCCTGGGGAGACAGGGTGAGGTACGAGCAGTACTTC. Encoded protein: CAWGDRVRYEQYF. The rearrangement uses TRBV30 and TRBJ2-7, with 7 bases fitting TRBD1. Per germline, CDR1 GTSNPN and CDR2 SVGIG (reference sequence). V dropped 5 bases and J dropped 4; count of bases not matched to a gene: 8. The CDR3 has 13 residues.

This chain uses TRBV9 with TRBJ2-7, with D maybe TRBD1 (6 bases). Germline V CDR1 and CDR2: SGDLS, YYNGEE. CDR3 length: 14 residues. V dropped 4 bases and J dropped 3 bases, with 14 bases sitting between them. The DNA of the CDR3 is TGTGCCAGCAGCATTACGTCGGACAGCTACGAGCAGTACTTC. This codes for CASSITSDSYEQYF.

The V and J genes are TRBV19 and TRBJ1-5, with a tentative D call TRBD1 (5 bases). The V end lost 3 bases, the J end lost 0 bases, and 18 bases lay between the germline ends. The CDR3 spans 18 residues. The germline V gene encodes CDR1 LNHDA and CDR2 SQIVND (reference sequence). This chain's CDR3 is CASSMFHRGKDSNQPQHF. The CDR3 DNA reads TGTGCCAGTAGTATGTTCCACCGGGGCAAAGATAGCAATCAGCCCCAGCATTTT.

The V call is TRBV27, the J call TRBJ1-2, with D perhaps matching TRBD1 (6 bases). CDR1 and CDR2 (germline): MNHEY, SMNVEV (reference sequence). The germline V and J ends were trimmed by 0 bases and 4 bases, with 9 bases remaining between them. The CDR3 extends over 14 amino acids. The CDR3 nucleotides are TGTGCCAGCAGTTTATCAGGCAGGGGCTATGGCTACACCTTC. Residues: CASSLSGRGYGYTF.

This clone is a singleton in its sample. The rearrangement joins TRBV19 to TRBJ1-6; no reliable D call. CDR1 is LNHDA and CDR2 is SQIVND in the germline V gene (reference sequence). V was clipped by 4 bases and J by 8 bases, with 15 bases between them. The CDR3 spans 15 residues. Here the CDR3 reads CASSTRGGMDSPLHF. The CDR3 DNA reads as TGTGCCAGTAGTACCCGAGGAGGGATGGATTCACCCCTCCACTTT.

CDR3 in DNA: TGTGCCAGCAGCGTCCCGCGAGCGGCGAACACTGAAGCTTTCTTT. Protein: CASSVPRAANTEAFF. This chain joins TRBV7-2 and TRBJ1-1; no reliable D call. Germline V gene sequence: CDR1 SGHTA, CDR2 FQGNSA. V was clipped by 5 bases and J by 1 base, with 14 bases between them. This CDR3 has 15 residues.